The clone carrying this T cell receptor beta chain has only a few counts. Its target is unknown. Germline CDR1 SGHAT, CDR2 FQNNGV. There are 14 residues in the CDR3. Trimming pared 1 base from V and 6 bases from J, leaving 9 bases between. The repertoire was sequenced with immunoSEQ multiplex PCR; TCRdb's copy has only in-frame clones and lacks some. Among fewer than 45,000 clones listed, approximately 48% were seen once. The sample originates from a study of cytotoxic CD8 clonotypes in ibrutinib-treated CLL. The study's findings and limits: Relative to age-matched healthy donors, clonality at baseline was higher, and it tracked circulating CD8+ T-cell counts.

The chain uses TRBV11-2 and TRBJ2-2; the D gene is possibly TRBD2 (6 bases). The material sequenced was PBMCs, taken before ibrutinib treatment. The clonotype was recovered from a human donor with chronic lymphocytic leukemia. CDR3 loop: CASSLVGGAGELFF. Here the CDR3 DNA reads TGTGCCAGCAGCTTAGTAGGCGGGGCCGGGGAGCTGTTTTTT.